These 18 T cell receptor beta chains came from one sample sequenced in a study of blood T cell repertoires in COVID-19. The table came from immunoSEQ multiplex PCR; TCRdb's copy has only in-frame clones and leaves some out. The repertoire holds roughly 200,000 clones, about 90% seen once, with around 1.6% in the top ten. Sequences were obtained from peripheral blood. Receptors were obtained from a man younger than 35 with active or convalescent COVID-19.

This chain joins TRBV7-9 and TRBJ1-4; D is undetermined. V lost 5 bases and J lost 5, with 9 bases in between. This CDR3 has 13 amino acids. Germline V gene sequence: CDR1 SEHNR, CDR2 FQNEAQ (reference sequence). The CDR3 DNA reads TGTGCCAGCAGCCCCCGGAGCAATGAAAAACTGTTTTTT. This translates into CASSPRSNEKLFF.

The CDR3 spells CASSLGQPEKLFF. The CDR3, as DNA: TGTGCCAGCAGCCTCGGACAGCCTGAAAAACTGTTTTTT. The rearrangement uses TRBV13 and TRBJ1-4; tentative D call: TRBD1 (6 bases). From germline, CDR1 is PRHDT and CDR2 FYEKMQ (reference sequence). V shed 5 bases and J shed 7 bases, with 11 bases lying between them. The CDR3 contains 13 residues.

About this clone: One junction end disagrees with the germline gene, perhaps due to a read error. V and J are TRBV3-1 (or the pseudogene TRBV3-2) and TRBJ1-2; maybe TRBD1 (5 bases). In germline, CDR1 is LGHDT, CDR2 YNNKEL (reference sequence). The CDR3 length is 13 residues. The CDR3 coding sequence is TGTGCCAGCAGCCAAGATGCCCCAGGGAAGAGAGCCTTC. This gives the protein CASSQDAPGKRAF.

The rearrangement links TRBV27 to TRBJ2-3; 8 bases fit TRBD2. The CDR3 is 16 residues long. CDR1 is MNHEY and CDR2 is SMNVEV in the germline V gene (reference sequence). J gave up 2 bases and V 4 bases, and 8 bases lay outside the gene matches. CDR3 DNA: TGTGCCAGCAGTTGGAGTAGCGGGGAGCACACAGATACGCAGTATTTT. This encodes CASSWSSGEHTDTQYF.

The chain joins TRBV10-3 to TRBJ1-1; 7 bases line up with TRBD1. The ends lost 10 bases at V and 3 bases at J; junction bases unmatched: 8. CDR3 size: 13 residues. Germline assignment: CDR1 ENHRY and CDR2 SYGVKD. The CDR3 DNA follows: TGTGCCACCGGACAGGAAACGCACACTGAAGCTTTCTTT. This translates into CATGQETHTEAFF.

The chain combines TRBV2 with TRBJ2-7; D unresolved. The V gene's germline CDR1 is SNHLY and CDR2 FYNNEI. V was pared by 7 bases and J by 0 bases, with 10 bases between. The CDR3 spans 13 residues. CDR3 residues: CASNGPFSYEQYF. CDR3 in DNA: TGTGCCAGCAATGGGCCATTCTCCTACGAGCAGTACTTC.

CDR3: CASSSDGTGFYEQYF. The DNA for the CDR3 is TGTGCCAGCAGTTCTGACGGGACAGGGTTCTACGAGCAGTACTTC. The V call is TRBV6-5, the J call TRBJ2-7; 9 positions match TRBD1. V trimming: 4 bases; J trimming: 3 bases; junction bases outside the gene matches: 7. The CDR3 spans 15 residues. CDR1 and CDR2 (germline): MNHEY, SVGAGI.

This chain links TRBV7-9 with TRBJ1-6; D possibly corresponds to TRBD1 (5 bases). The germline V gene encodes CDR1 SEHNR and CDR2 FQNEAQ (reference sequence). Trimming left V 2 bases short and J 6 bases short, with 5 bases between. The CDR3 is 13 amino acids. This CDR3 is CASSLQGNSPLHF. CDR3 DNA sequence: TGTGCCAGCAGCTTACAGGGTAATTCACCCCTCCACTTT.

The J gene is TRBJ1-2, the V gene TRBV6-5, with D possibly TRBD1 on 5 matching bases. Trimming cost V 8 bases and J 7 bases, with 17 bases left between them. The CDR3 loop spans 13 amino acids. The germline V gene encodes CDR1 MNHEY and CDR2 SVGAGI. The DNA of the CDR3 is TGTGCCAGCGGAGTGGGGCAGATGGTTGGCTACACCTTC. This codes for CASGVGQMVGYTF.

V gene TRBV9 combines with J gene TRBJ1-2, with 8 bases that match TRBD1. This CDR3 contains 13 residues. The V segment lost 4 bases and the J segment 6 bases; nucleotides outside the gene matches: 5. The germline V gene encodes CDR1 SGDLS and CDR2 YYNGEE. CDR3 bases: TGTGCCAGCAGCCCAAGGACAGGGAATGGCTACACCTTC. The encoded protein is CASSPRTGNGYTF.

The rearrangement links TRBV14 to TRBJ1-1, with D unclear. Germline CDR1 and CDR2: SGHDN and FVKESK. CDR3 size: 13 residues. V dropped 5 bases and J dropped 3 bases, with 10 bases sitting between them. This CDR3 reads CASSYAPDTEAFF. The CDR3 DNA follows: TGTGCCAGCAGCTACGCCCCGGACACTGAAGCTTTCTTT.

Points on this clone: The germline gene is not matched at one end of the junction; a read error may be the cause. The J gene is TRBJ2-2, the V gene TRBV7-7; tentatively, D is TRBD2 (5 bases). Germline loops: CDR1 SSHAT, CDR2 FNYEAQ (reference sequence). The CDR3 loop spans 16 amino acids. CDR3 in DNA: TGTGCTAGCAGCTTAGACCTAGCTGAGAACACCGGGGAGCTGTTTTTT. Residues: CASSLDLAENTGELFF.

The V gene is TRBV30, the J gene TRBJ1-5; D unresolved. The CDR3 is 14 amino acids. Germline V lookup: CDR1 GTSNPN, CDR2 SVGIG (reference sequence). Deletions cut 0 bases from V and 6 bases from J, with 12 bases between. The CDR3 bases are TGTGCCTGGAGTGTAGCTTCTACTGGTCAGCCCCAGCATTTT. This gives the protein CAWSVASTGQPQHF.

V and J are TRBV3-1 (or the pseudogene TRBV3-2) and TRBJ2-3; D possibly corresponds to TRBD1 (5 bases). V was shortened by 1 base and J by 4 bases, with 12 bases between the two germline ends. The CDR3 loop spans 15 amino acids. Germline assignment: CDR1 LGHDT and CDR2 YNNKEL (reference sequence). In nucleotides, the CDR3 is TGTGCCAGCAGCCAAGGAAAGGGGCCTCCAGATACGCAGTATTTT. This translates into CASSQGKGPPDTQYF.

This clone was counted a few times. This sequence joins TRBV7-9 and TRBJ2-5; 14 nucleotides line up with TRBD2. The CDR3 has 16 residues. CDR1 is SEHNR, CDR2 FQNEAQ, per germline (reference sequence). Trimming cost V 3 bases and J 5 bases; bases outside gene matches: 5. CDR3 region: CASSFRTSGGRETQYF. The CDR3 DNA follows: TGTGCCAGCAGCTTTCGGACTAGCGGGGGGCGGGAGACCCAGTACTTC.

The CDR3 DNA is TGTGCCAGCAGTGGGAGGACAGGGGGGGCCTTCGGAAACACCATATATTTT. Its translation is CASSGRTGGAFGNTIYF. The V and J genes are TRBV6-1 and TRBJ1-3; 10 bases map to TRBD1. Germline CDR1 is MNHNS and CDR2 is SASEGT. The trim removed 4 bases at V and 4 bases at J, leaving 10 bases unmatched. CDR3 length: 17 residues.

This chain uses TRBV5-1 with TRBJ2-7, with D perhaps TRBD1 (6 bases). The CDR3 is 15 amino acids. Trimming removed 0 bases from V and 7 bases from J, with 17 bases in between. Germline V gene data show CDR1 as SGHRS and CDR2 as YFSETQ. The CDR3 DNA follows: TGCGCCAGCAGCTTGGGGAACAGGGTTGGTGGGGAGCAGTACTTC. Its protein product is CASSLGNRVGGEQYF. The full variable domain, completed using reference TRBV5-1 and TRBJ2-7, is KAGVTQTPRYLIKTRGQQVTLSCSPISGHRSVSWYQQTPGQGLQFLFEYFSETQRNKGNFPGRFSGRQFSNSRSEMNVSTLELGDSALYLCASSLGNRVGGEQYFGPGTRLTVT.

The rearrangement joins TRBV1 to TRBJ1-1; the table gives TRBD1 as D, unverified against the DNA. TRBV1 is termed a pseudogene. The CDR3 loop spans 17 amino acids. The CDR3 loop reads CTSSRIQGFEKNTEAFF. CDR3 nucleotides: TGCACCAGCAGCCGGATACAGGGATTCGAGAAGAACACTGAAGCTTTCTTT.